This entry lists 25 T cell receptor beta chains sequenced from one sample in a study of regulatory T cells in long-lasting Graves disease. Arm-PCR with iRepertoire HTBI primers amplified the CDR3 regions for these TCR beta libraries. TCRdb reanalysed the multiplex PCR reads using MiXCR and keeps one entry per CDR3 protein. The data contain roughly 350,000 distinct CDR3 sequences, over 15% of them singletons. The time point: newly diagnosed GD, antithyroid drugs for less than 3 months. After RNA was extracted from PBMCs, the TCR library was made from it. In addition, the sample was reused for a study of T cells in Graves' hyperthyroidism and ophthalmopathy.

The sequenced sample was peripheral blood mononuclear cells (PBMCs), obtained at new diagnosis, from a patient treated with antithyroid drugs. All receptors come from a middle-aged man with Graves disease.

On this clonotype: A far larger clone is one base from this, pointing to a likely read error. V gene TRBV28 combines with J gene TRBJ2-5; D gene uncertain. V lost 7 bases to trimming and J lost 1 base, with 13 bases between them. This CDR3 has 14 residues. Germline lookup yields CDR1 MDHEN and CDR2 SYDVKM. DNA for the CDR3: TGTGCCAGCAAGATAGGACCCGGCCAAGAGACCCAGTACTTC. Translated: CASKIGPGQETQYF.

This clonotype was seen many times. The J gene is TRBJ2-7, the V gene TRBV3-1; D is undetermined. Germline CDR1 and CDR2: LGHDT and YNNKEL (reference sequence). V lost 2 bases and J 12 bases, leaving 20 bases between the germline ends. This CDR3 is 14 amino acids long. CDR3 sequence (DNA): TGTGCCAGCAGCCAAATGGGGTGGGGTGTAGGGCTGTACTTC. It specifies CASSQMGWGVGLYF.

This clonotype was recorded at least ten times. CDR3 DNA: TGCGCCAGCAGCTTGGCCGAACTCGACGGGGATACGCAGTATTTT. The encoded protein is CASSLAELDGDTQYF. The chain couples TRBV5-1 to TRBJ2-3; no reliable D call. The ends were cut back, 0 bases at V and 6 bases at J, with 14 bases in the middle. This CDR3 region has 15 residues. The V gene's germline CDR1 is SGHRS and CDR2 YFSETQ.

This clonotype occurred many times. The chain uses TRBV2 and TRBJ1-2; D is uncertain. The V end lost 7 bases, the J end lost 2 bases, and 5 bases lay between the germline ends. The CDR3 contains 11 residues. Germline CDR1 reads SNHLY; CDR2 reads FYNNEI. CDR3 sequence reads: CASTSNYGYTF. The CDR3, as DNA: TGTGCCAGCACATCAAACTATGGCTACACCTTC.

This clonotype occurred many times. This chain joins TRBV28 and TRBJ2-3, with a possible D match to TRBD1 (6 bases). CDR1 and CDR2 (germline): MDHEN, SYDVKM. V was trimmed by 5 bases and J by 2 bases, leaving 14 bases between them. This CDR3 has 15 residues. Written as DNA, the CDR3 is TGTGCCAGCAGTGCGACAGGCGACTACACAGATACGCAGTATTTT. This sequence encodes CASSATGDYTDTQYF.

The chain is built from TRBV7-2 and TRBJ1-2; 9 bases align to TRBD1. Per germline, CDR1 SGHTA and CDR2 FQGNSA. The CDR3 has 17 amino acids. After removal of 1 base from V and 6 bases from J, the junction contained 12 bases not matched to a gene. CDR3 loop: CASSLVGGWGQGNGYTF. As DNA, the CDR3 is TGTGCCAGCAGCTTAGTGGGGGGCTGGGGACAGGGTAATGGCTACACCTTC.

This clonotype was seen more than once but under ten times. The V gene is TRBV9, the J gene TRBJ2-5; possible D gene TRBD2, 6 bases. The CDR3 is made up of 18 amino acids. Trimming took off 0 bases at V and 1 base at J, with 19 bases between the two ends. CDR1 is SGDLS, CDR2 YYNGEE, per germline. CDR3 DNA: TGTGCCAGCAGCGTAGTGGTCGTAGGGGAGGTTATCCAAGAGACCCAGTACTTC. It translates to CASSVVVVGEVIQETQYF.

The J gene is TRBJ1-4, the V gene TRBV10-3; 8 positions match TRBD1. The CDR3 covers 14 residues. Germline trimming cut 6 bases from V and 4 bases from J; bases unmatched to any gene: 4. Per germline, CDR1 ENHRY and CDR2 SYGVKD. The CDR3 region has the DNA TGTGCCATCAGACGACAGGGGTTTAATGAAAAACTGTTTTTT. Amino acids: CAIRRQGFNEKLFF.

In this sample, this clonotype turned up many times. The DNA for the CDR3 is TGTGCCAGCAGCTTAGCGAGGACTAGCGGGGCCCACAGGTACGAGCAGTACTTC. Its protein product is CASSLARTSGAHRYEQYF. This chain connects TRBV7-9 to TRBJ2-7; 12 positions match TRBD2. V dropped 0 bases and J dropped 4; count of bases not matched to a gene: 10. The length of the CDR3 is 18 residues. Germline V gene lookup returns CDR1 SEHNR and CDR2 FQNEAQ (reference sequence).

This clonotype was detected only a few times. V is TRBV20-1 and J is TRBJ2-4; 8 nucleotides agree with TRBD1. There are 13 residues in the CDR3. Losses at the gene ends were 2 bases for V and 6 bases for J; bases not matched to a gene: 3. Germline assignment: CDR1 DFQATT and CDR2 SNEGSKA (reference sequence). The CDR3 reads CSARQGAANIQYF. For the CDR3, the DNA is TGCAGTGCTAGACAGGGGGCGGCAAACATTCAGTACTTC.

This clonotype was counted a few times. The chain joins TRBV20-1 to TRBJ2-1; a weak D match, TRBD1 (6 bases). CDR1 and CDR2 from the germline V gene are DFQATT and SNEGSKA (reference sequence). The V end lost 5 bases, the J end lost 0 bases, and 14 bases lay between the germline ends. CDR3 length: 15 residues. In nucleotides, the CDR3 is TGCAGTGCTGAGGGAGACAGGAACTCCTACAATGAGCAGTTCTTC. Amino acid sequence: CSAEGDRNSYNEQFF.

About this clonotype itself: This likely came from a read error, as a far larger clone is one base away. The chain employs TRBV7-3 and TRBJ2-7; 9 nucleotides line up with TRBD1. Trimming took 5 bases from V and 1 from J; bases not matched to a gene: 3. Germline V gene sequence: CDR1 SGHTA, CDR2 FQGTGA. The CDR3 loop spans 14 amino acids. As DNA, the CDR3 is TGTGCCAGCAGCCGGACAGGGGATTCCTACGAGCAGTACTTC. It encodes CASSRTGDSYEQYF.

This clonotype was counted ten times or more. This rearrangement joins TRBV3-1 to TRBJ2-7; D remains ambiguous. The germline V gene has CDR1 LGHDT and CDR2 YNNKEL (reference sequence). Trimming stripped 0 bases from V and 2 bases from J, with 14 bases between. The CDR3 has 16 residues. CDR3 coding DNA: TGTGCCAGCAGCCAAGACAGGACCCCCCGCGCCTACGAGCAGTACTTC. Encoded protein: CASSQDRTPRAYEQYF.

This clonotype was seen repeatedly, ten times or more. V usage is TRBV3-1 and J usage is TRBJ1-5; tentatively, D is TRBD1 (5 bases). V lost 4 bases, J lost 3 bases, and 7 bases lay in between. The V gene's germline CDR1 is LGHDT and CDR2 YNNKEL (reference sequence). The CDR3 contains 13 residues. CDR3 in amino acids: CASSPGTNQPQHF. The CDR3 DNA sequence: TGTGCCAGCAGCCCCGGGACCAATCAGCCCCAGCATTTT.

This clonotype was found a few times. One base away lies a much larger clone, so this may be a sequencing read error. The chain uses TRBV18 and TRBJ1-1; tentatively, D is TRBD1 (6 bases). Germline V gives CDR1 KGHSH, CDR2 LQKENI. This CDR3 spans 14 amino acids. The CDR3 spells CASSGRGRNAEAFF. The DNA for the CDR3 is TGTGCCAGCTCAGGCAGGGGCCGGAACGCTGAAGCTTTCTTT.

In its sample, this clonotype was seen many times. The V call is TRBV6-2 or TRBV6-3, the J call TRBJ1-5; 8 bases align to TRBD1. This CDR3 region has 15 residues. J gave up 3 bases and V 5 bases, and 6 bases lay outside the gene matches. CDR1 and CDR2 (germline): MNHEY, SVGEGT. DNA for the CDR3: TGTGCCAGCAGTCGGGTGACAGGGGTCAATCAGCCCCAGCATTTT. Translation gives CASSRVTGVNQPQHF.

The V gene is TRBV4-3, the J gene TRBJ2-1; 14 bases align to TRBD2. CDR3 length equals 18 residues. J gave up 8 bases and V 1 base, and 10 bases lay outside the gene matches. Germline V gene lookup returns CDR1 LGHNA and CDR2 YSLEER. In DNA, the CDR3 is TGCGCCAGCAGCCAAGGACTAGCGGGGGGGCCCCGGGTAGATGAGCAGTTCTTC. This sequence encodes CASSQGLAGGPRVDEQFF.

The gene calls are TRBV15 and TRBJ2-7; the D gene is possibly TRBD2 (5 bases). CDR1 and CDR2 from the germline V gene are LNHNV and YYDKDF (reference sequence). The CDR3 extends over 15 amino acids. The germline V and J ends were trimmed by 4 bases and 1 base, with 14 bases remaining between them. The CDR3 bases are TGTGCCACCAGCACGGACGGCCGGGGTTCCTACGAGCAGTACTTC. It codes for CATSTDGRGSYEQYF. Complete variable domain (other parts from reference TRBV15 and TRBJ2-7): DAMVIQNPRYQVTQFGKPVTLSCSQTLNHNVMYWYQQKSSQAPKLLFHYYDKDFNNEADTPDNFQSRRPNTSFCFLDIRSPGLGDTAMYLCATSTDGRGSYEQYFGPGTRLTVT.

Notes on this clonotype: A junction boundary mismatches the germline segment, possibly from a read error. V usage is TRBV4-1 and J usage is TRBJ2-4, with 8 positions matching TRBD2. The CDR3 is 16 amino acids. Germline CDR1 MGHRA, CDR2 YSYEKL. Here the CDR3 DNA reads TGCGCCAGCAGCCAATCTGCCGGGGGGGCCAGAAACATTCAGTACTTC. Translating it yields CASSQSAGGARNIQYF.

This clonotype showed up just a few times. The chain has TRBV27 and TRBJ2-2; 7 bases agree with TRBD1. The CDR3 covers 15 residues. Trimming at V came to 3 bases and at J to 4 bases, leaving 5 bases not matched to a gene. In germline, CDR1 is MNHEY, CDR2 SMNVEV (reference sequence). The DNA for the CDR3 is TGTGCCAGCAGTTTTTGGGACAGATTCACCGGGGAGCTGTTTTTT. It translates to CASSFWDRFTGELFF.

This clonotype has just a few counts. One end of the junction is discordant with germline, which a read error may explain. J is TRBJ2-7 and V is TRBV5-1, with D possibly being TRBD1 (6 bases). Germline loops: CDR1 SGHRS, CDR2 YFSETQ. The CDR3 consists of 13 residues. The CDR3 is CAGSRQVPDEQYF. The CDR3 DNA follows: TGCGCCGGCAGCAGACAGGTACCTGACGAGCAGTACTTC.

The table lists this clonotype with many counts. V and J are TRBV7-2 and TRBJ1-1, with D unclear. V was clipped by 2 bases and J by 1 base, with 14 bases between them. The CDR3 loop spans 16 amino acids. The V gene's germline CDR1 is SGHTA and CDR2 FQGNSA. Here the CDR3 reads CASSLQPKGANTEAFF. The CDR3, as DNA: TGTGCCAGCAGCTTACAACCAAAGGGAGCGAACACTGAAGCTTTCTTT. Together with reference TRBV7-2 and TRBJ1-1, the CDR3 gives the full variable domain: GAGVSQSPSNKVTEKGKDVELRCDPISGHTALYWYRQSLGQGLEFLIYFQGNSAPDKSGLPSDRFSAERTGGSVSTLTIQRTQQEDSAVYLCASSLQPKGANTEAFFGQGTRLTVV.

Details on this clonotype: A much larger clone sits a single nucleotide away, making a read error possible. V and J are TRBV2 and TRBJ1-6; possibly TRBD1 for D (5 bases). The CDR3 has 13 amino acids. Germline CDR1 SNHLY, CDR2 FYNNEI. Trimming pared 4 bases from V and 9 bases from J, leaving 10 bases between. The CDR3 spells CASSVSGGSPLHF. In nucleotides, the CDR3 is TGTGCCAGCAGTGTAAGCGGGGGTTCACCCCTCCACTTT.

This clonotype has at least ten counts. The chain carries TRBV11-3 and TRBJ2-1; the D gene is possibly TRBD2 (6 bases). Looked up from germline, CDR1 is SGHNT and CDR2 is YENEEA. The CDR3 totals 15 residues. Trimming removed 4 bases at V and 4 bases at J, with 14 bases between. The CDR3 coding sequence is TGTGCCAGCAGCTACTCGGGGGAGACTTACAATGAGCAGTTCTTC. This translates into CASSYSGETYNEQFF.

This clonotype was seen a handful of times. V usage is TRBV5-1 and J usage is TRBJ2-1; TRBD1 is a possible D gene (5 bases). Trimming took off 1 base at V and 8 bases at J, with 13 bases between the two ends. CDR3 size: 14 residues. Germline assignment: CDR1 SGHRS and CDR2 YFSETQ. CDR3 protein: CASSLRGSIDEQFF. The DNA of the CDR3 is TGCGCCAGCAGCTTGAGGGGATCGATAGATGAGCAGTTCTTC.